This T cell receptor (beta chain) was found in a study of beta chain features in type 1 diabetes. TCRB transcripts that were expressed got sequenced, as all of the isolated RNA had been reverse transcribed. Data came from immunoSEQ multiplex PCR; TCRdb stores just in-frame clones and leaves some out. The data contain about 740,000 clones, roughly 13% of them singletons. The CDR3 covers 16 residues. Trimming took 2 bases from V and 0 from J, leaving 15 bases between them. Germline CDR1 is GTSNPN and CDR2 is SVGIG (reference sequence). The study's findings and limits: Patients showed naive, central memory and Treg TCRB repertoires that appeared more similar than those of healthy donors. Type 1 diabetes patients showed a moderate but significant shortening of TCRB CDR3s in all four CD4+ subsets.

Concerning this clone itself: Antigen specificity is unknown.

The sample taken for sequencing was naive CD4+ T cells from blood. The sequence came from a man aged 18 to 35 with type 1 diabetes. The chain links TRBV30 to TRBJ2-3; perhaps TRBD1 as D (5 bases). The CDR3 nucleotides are TGTGCCTGGAGTATCTGGCAGGGCCTTAGCACAGATACGCAGTATTTT. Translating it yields CAWSIWQGLSTDTQYF. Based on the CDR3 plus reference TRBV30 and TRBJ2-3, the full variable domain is SQTIHQWPATLVQPVGSPLSLECTVEGTSNPNLYWYRQAAGRGLQLLFYSVGIGQISSEVPQNLSASRPQDRQFILSSKKLLLSDSGFYLCAWSIWQGLSTDTQYFGPGTRLTVL.